This is a list of T cell receptor beta chains from one sample in a study of blood T cells in healthy people across ages. MiXCR, applied by TCRdb to the 5' RACE reads, yields one record per CDR3 protein. The profile covers 1.5 million to 2 million distinct CDR3 sequences, with about 50% appearing a single time and 2.1% taken by the ten largest. Sample: blood. The receptors shown here come from a woman aged 40-49 years in good health. CDR3s include the opening cysteine and the closing phenylalanine or tryptophan. D genes are given only for firm matches. For some rows the clone size is stated as once, few or many, or as a class when expanded; others skip it.

v_gene	abundance	j_gene	d_gene	CDR3nt	CDR3aa
TRBV29-1	-	TRBJ2-5	TRBD1	TGCAGCGATGCCCCGGACAGGAGCGGAGAGACCCAGTACTTC	CSDAPDRSGETQYF
TRBV27	-	TRBJ2-5	-	TGTGCCAGCCGTACTAGTTGGCGGGAGACCCAGTACTTC	CASRTSWRETQYF
TRBV28	-	TRBJ1-2	TRBD1	TGTGCCAGCAGAGGCTACAGGGGTAGCTATGGCTACACCTTC	CASRGYRGSYGYTF
TRBV4-3	-	TRBJ2-1	TRBD2	TGCGCCAGCAGCCGGGGTAGCGGGGAACCTCGATTGTTCTTC	CASSRGSGEPRLFF
TRBV3-1	-	TRBJ2-7	-	TGTGCCAGCAGCCAAGGAAACGGCTACGAGCAGTACTTC	CASSQGNGYEQYF
TRBV15	few	TRBJ2-7	-	TGTGCCACCAGCAGACTCCGAAGTAGTACCCACGAGCAGTACTTC	CATSRLRSSTHEQYF
TRBV6-5	-	TRBJ1-6	-	TGTGCCAGCACTATGTTTAGCAATTCACCCCTCCACTTT	CASTMFSNSPLHF
TRBV12-3/TRBV12-4	-	TRBJ2-7	-	TGTGCCAGCAGCTATGGGGAAGGCTTATCCTACGAGCAGTACTTC	CASSYGEGLSYEQYF
TRBV4-3	-	TRBJ2-1	-	TGCGCCAGCAGCCCCGAAGTGGGGCCCCTCGGGGGTGAGCAGTTCTTC	CASSPEVGPLGGEQFF
TRBV24-1	-	TRBJ1-2	TRBD1	TGTGCCACCAGTGATCCTGCCGGGACAGGGGGCGACGGCTATGGCTACACCTTC	CATSDPAGTGGDGYGYTF
TRBV27	-	TRBJ2-3	-	TGTGCCAGCAGCCCCTCAGACTCGTACACAGATACGCAGTATTTT	CASSPSDSYTDTQYF
TRBV12-3/TRBV12-4	-	TRBJ2-7	TRBD2	TGTGCCAGCAGTTTACCGGGACTAGCGGGGGTCGAGCAGTACTTC	CASSLPGLAGVEQYF
TRBV20-1	once	TRBJ2-5	-	TGCAGTGCTACCGACGGTCAGGGTCCAGAGACCCAGTACTTC	CSATDGQGPETQYF
TRBV12-3/TRBV12-4	few	TRBJ2-1	TRBD2	TGTGCCAGCACTTCCGGACTAGCGGGGACCCTCAATGAGCAGTTCTTC	CASTSGLAGTLNEQFF
TRBV29-1	many	TRBJ2-5	-	TGCAGCGTTGAAGGTTGGCAGCAGGAGGGGGAGACCCAGTACTTC	CSVEGWQQEGETQYF
TRBV5-1	-	TRBJ2-1	-	TGCGCCAGCAGCTTGGTTGGGCCAGGCTCCAATGAGCAGTTCTTC	CASSLVGPGSNEQFF
TRBV4-3	once	TRBJ1-1	-	TGCGCCAGCAGCCAAGCGGCGGTAGGCACTGAAGCTTTCTTT	CASSQAAVGTEAFF
TRBV4-3	once	TRBJ2-1	TRBD2	TGCGCCAGCAGCCAAAACCAACTAGCGAGTTACAATGAGCAGTTCTTC	CASSQNQLASYNEQFF
TRBV15	-	TRBJ1-1	-	TGTGCCACCAGCGATGAGATGAACACTGAAGCTTTCTTT	CATSDEMNTEAFF
TRBV5-1	-	TRBJ2-7	TRBD1	TGCGCCAGCAGCACCGCCGGGACAGGGATCGAGCAGTACTTC	CASSTAGTGIEQYF
TRBV20-1	-	TRBJ2-1	TRBD1	TGCAGTGCAAGGGGGCAGGTCAGGGAGACCCAGTTCTTC	CSARGQVRETQFF
TRBV3-1	-	TRBJ1-1	-	TGTGCCAGCAGCCAAGGGGCGGGGGCTTTCTTT	CASSQGAGAFF
TRBV7-2	-	TRBJ1-4	TRBD1	TGTGCCAGCAGCTCCCAAGCAGGGGGGGGCCGTAAAAAACTGTTTTTT	CASSSQAGGGRKKLFF
TRBV27	-	TRBJ1-2	TRBD1	TGTGCCAGCAGTTTATTAGGGACAGGTGTATATGGCTACACCTTC	CASSLLGTGVYGYTF
TRBV7-9	once	TRBJ2-1	-	TGTGCCAGCAGGCGTACGCCCTACAATGAGCAGTTCTTC	CASRRTPYNEQFF
TRBV28	few	TRBJ2-5	TRBD1	TGTGCCAGCAGCGGACAGGACAAGTACCAAGAGACCCAGTACTTC	CASSGQDKYQETQYF
TRBV7-9	-	TRBJ2-1	TRBD2	TGTGCCAGCAGCTTTATGCGGGGGGGGGGCGATGAGCAGTTCTTC	CASSFMRGGGDEQFF
TRBV27	-	TRBJ2-7	TRBD1	TGTGCCAGTCAGAGGACAGGGTCCTACGAGCAGTACTTC	CASQRTGSYEQYF
TRBV27	-	TRBJ2-7	-	TGTGCCAGCAGTTTGGGAGCCCAGGTCTACGAGCAGTACTTC	CASSLGAQVYEQYF
TRBV4-1	few	TRBJ2-7	-	TGCGCCAGCAGCCAAGAGGGCGGCTTCGGCATAGGATACGAGCAGTACTTC	CASSQEGGFGIGYEQYF
TRBV7-2	-	TRBJ1-6	-	TGTGCCAGCAGCTTAGATGTGGGGGTTTCACCCCTCCACTTT	CASSLDVGVSPLHF
TRBV28	few	TRBJ2-1	-	TGTGCCAGCAGTCCTGCGGGGGCGGGGAATGAGCAGTTCTTC	CASSPAGAGNEQFF
TRBV7-2	-	TRBJ2-4	TRBD1	TGCGCCAGCAGCTCGACAGGGAATCCGGGCAAAAACATTCAGTACTTC	CASSSTGNPGKNIQYF
TRBV12-3/TRBV12-4	-	TRBJ2-7	TRBD2	TGTGCCAGCAGTTTAGCGTCTAGCGGGAATGAGCAGTACTTC	CASSLASSGNEQYF
TRBV27	-	TRBJ1-2	TRBD1	TGTGCCAGCAGCGGGACAGGGGGAAATGGCTACACCTTC	CASSGTGGNGYTF
TRBV6-2/TRBV6-3	-	TRBJ2-1	TRBD1	TGTACCAGCACCCCAGACAGGGCGAATGAGCAGTTCTTC	CTSTPDRANEQFF
TRBV7-2	-	TRBJ2-7	TRBD2	TGTGCCAGCAGTCGCCGGACTAGCGATGCCTACGAGCAGTACTTC	CASSRRTSDAYEQYF
TRBV3-1	-	TRBJ1-1	TRBD1	TGTGCCAGCAGCCAATTCCAGGGGGGGGGCACTGAAGCTTTCTTT	CASSQFQGGGTEAFF
TRBV7-2	-	TRBJ1-2	-	TGTGCCAGCAGCTTAACGCTCGGGGGCAGTGGCTACACCTTC	CASSLTLGGSGYTF
TRBV6-2/TRBV6-3	few	TRBJ2-1	TRBD2	TGTGCCAGCAGTTACGGGATAGCGGGGGGGCGGTATGAGCAGTTCTTC	CASSYGIAGGRYEQFF
TRBV5-1	-	TRBJ1-4	-	TGCGCCAGCAGCTCCGGTGGGGAAAATGAAAAACTGTTTTTT	CASSSGGENEKLFF
TRBV28	-	TRBJ1-2	TRBD1	TGTGCCAGCAGTATATCGATGGGGGGGCGGGACAGATCGAACTATGGCTACACCTTC	CASSISMGGRDRSNYGYTF
TRBV7-3	-	TRBJ2-3	-	TGTGCCAGCAGCGTAACATTCTCGGATACGCAGTATTTT	CASSVTFSDTQYF
TRBV20-1	many	TRBJ2-7	TRBD2	TGCAGTGCTAGGCCCTCTAGCGGTGTGACCTACGAGCAGTACTTC	CSARPSSGVTYEQYF
TRBV9	-	TRBJ2-5	TRBD1	TGTGCCAGCAGCGGTGGGACAGGGAATCAAGAGACCCAGTACTTC	CASSGGTGNQETQYF
TRBV12-3/TRBV12-4	-	TRBJ2-5	TRBD2	TGTGCCAGCAGTTTACGGCTAGCGGGGGGTCAGTATCAAGAGACCCAGTACTTC	CASSLRLAGGQYQETQYF
TRBV2	-	TRBJ1-1	-	TGTGCCAGCAGTGAATGGGGAGCTGAAGCTTTCTTT	CASSEWGAEAFF
TRBV10-3	-	TRBJ1-5	-	TGTGCCTCAAGTGGAGGGCTGAATCAGCCCCAGCATTTT	CASSGGLNQPQHF
TRBV20-1	-	TRBJ2-3	-	TGCAGTGTGTGGGGGGTAGTAGGGGACACAGATACGCAGTATTTT	CSVWGVVGDTDTQYF
TRBV3-1	once	TRBJ2-2	TRBD2	TGTGCCAGCAGCCAACCGGGACTAGCGGGGTTTACCGGGGAGCTGTTTTTT	CASSQPGLAGFTGELFF
TRBV9	-	TRBJ2-5	TRBD2	TGTGCCAGCAGCTCGACTAGCGGGCTGCAGTACTTC	CASSSTSGLQYF
TRBV20-1	-	TRBJ2-7	-	TGCAGTGCTAGTGATACCCTGTCTTACGAGCAGTACTTC	CSASDTLSYEQYF
TRBV7-2	-	TRBJ2-3	-	TGTGCCAGCAGCTCGAAGACGAGGCGGGGATCGAGCACAGATACGCAGTATTTT	CASSSKTRRGSSTDTQYF
TRBV7-9	-	TRBJ2-7	TRBD1	TGTGCCAGCAGCTTAGCCCAACTCCGGGACAGGGGAGCCTACGAGCAGTACTTC	CASSLAQLRDRGAYEQYF
TRBV20-1	-	TRBJ2-7	-	TGCAGTGCTAGCTCCGGGTTCTCCTACGAGCAGTACTTC	CSASSGFSYEQYF
TRBV20-1	-	TRBJ2-5	-	TGCAGTGCTAGAAACCCACGGGACCAAGAGACCCACTACTTC	CSARNPRDQETHYF
TRBV7-2	-	TRBJ1-2	-	TGTGCCAGCAGCCTACGCTGGGACCCGGTCCGAGGGGGCTACACCTTC	CASSLRWDPVRGGYTF
TRBV4-1	few	TRBJ1-5	-	TGCGCCAGCAGCCAGGATTCGTATCAGCCCCAGCATTTT	CASSQDSYQPQHF
TRBV27	-	TRBJ2-6	-	TGTGCCAGCAGCCGGGACACCTACCACGTCCTGACTTTC	CASSRDTYHVLTF